These 10 T cell receptor beta chains share one sample of origin, sequenced in a study of T-cell memory formation after mild COVID-19. TCRdb re-called the 5' RACE reads through MiXCR, storing one row per CDR3 protein. The profile shows roughly 130,000 distinct CDR3 sequences, about 6% of them singletons. Sequencing was done on a sample of PBMCs or a T cell subset sorted from them (not recorded which). These receptors came from an adult woman who had mild COVID-19 (a few samples of this study predate the infection). Cell type and time point are not known.

The table lists this clonotype with many counts. This chain joins TRBV4-3 and TRBJ1-6; D uncertain. This CDR3 is 14 amino acids long. V was clipped by 2 bases and J by 7 bases, with 9 bases between them. CDR1 and CDR2 from the germline V gene are LGHNA and YSLEER. CDR3 DNA sequence: TGCGCCAGCAGCCAACTGCAATCCAATTCACCCCTCCACTTT. It encodes CASSQLQSNSPLHF.

Many counts were recorded for this clonotype. The chain joins TRBV5-1 to TRBJ2-5; weak D call: TRBD2 (5 bases). V lost 3 bases to trimming and J lost 7 bases, with 7 bases between them. The CDR3 spans 11 residues. The germline gives CDR1 SGHRS, CDR2 YFSETQ. In nucleotides, the CDR3 is TGCGCCAGCAGCTCTGGAGGGACCCAGTACTTC. It is translated as CASSSGGTQYF.

This clonotype was counted at least ten times. This chain links TRBV6-2 or TRBV6-3 with TRBJ1-1; D uncertain. The CDR3 sequence is 13 residues long. V was cut by 5 bases and J by 7 bases, with 14 bases left in between. Germline loops: CDR1 MNHEY, CDR2 SVGEGT. The CDR3: CASSRTLGFEAFF. In nucleotides, the CDR3 is TGTGCCAGCAGTCGGACCCTCGGCTTTGAAGCTTTCTTT.

The DNA for the CDR3 is TGTGCCACCAGCAGAGGCGAAAGGACAGACCACAATCAGCCCCAGCATTTT. The encoded protein is CATSRGERTDHNQPQHF. The chain employs TRBV15 and TRBJ1-5; tentatively, D is TRBD1 (6 bases). From germline, CDR1 is LNHNV and CDR2 YYDKDF (reference sequence). CDR3 size: 17 residues. Trimming pared 1 base from V and 3 bases from J, leaving 16 bases between.

In this sample, this clonotype turned up a few times. The rearrangement links TRBV19 to TRBJ1-5; D gene ambiguous. V was clipped by 5 bases and J by 2 bases, with 19 bases between them. This CDR3 has 17 amino acids. The germline CDR1 and CDR2 sequences are LNHDA and SQIVND (reference sequence). Here the CDR3 reads CASSSPVKRTGNQPQHF. The CDR3 bases are TGTGCCAGTAGTTCACCCGTTAAGCGGACGGGCAATCAGCCCCAGCATTTT. The full variable domain, with the rest looked up from reference TRBV19 and TRBJ1-5, is DGGITQSPKYLFRKEGQNVTLSCEQNLNHDAMYWYRQDPGQGLRLIYYSQIVNDFQKGDIAEGYSVSREKKESFPLTVTSAQKNPTAFYLCASSSPVKRTGNQPQHFGDGTRLSIL.

This clonotype has just a few counts. V and J are TRBV7-9 and TRBJ1-1; 7 bases are shared with TRBD1. Germline V gene sequence: CDR1 SEHNR, CDR2 FQNEAQ (reference sequence). Trimming removed 0 bases from V and 1 base from J; junction bases left unmatched: 2. This CDR3 region has 15 residues. CDR3 bases: TGTGCCAGCAGCTTAGCGACAGGGAAGAACACTGAAGCTTTCTTT. Amino acid sequence: CASSLATGKNTEAFF.

This clonotype appeared many times. The chain links TRBV25-1 to TRBJ2-4; maybe TRBD1 (5 bases). V was trimmed by 4 bases and J by 8 bases, leaving 12 bases between them. This CDR3 comprises 13 residues. CDR1 is MGHDK, CDR2 SYGVNS, per germline. For the CDR3, the DNA is TGTGCCAGCAGTGGAAGGGGCTACGACATTCAGTACTTC. It codes for CASSGRGYDIQYF.

J is TRBJ1-3 and V is TRBV7-2, with unresolved D. This CDR3 has 15 amino acids. Trimming took 1 base from V and 2 from J, leaving 9 bases between them. Germline lookup yields CDR1 SGHTA and CDR2 FQGNSA. The CDR3: CASSLGPGAGNTIYF. The CDR3 DNA follows: TGTGCCAGCAGCTTAGGACCTGGGGCTGGAAACACCATATATTTT.

This clonotype has just a few counts. The chain joins TRBV12-3 or TRBV12-4 to TRBJ1-4; 9 bases are shared with TRBD1. With 5 bases clipped from V and 7 bases from J, the junction kept 8 bases outside the gene matches. The CDR3 totals 15 residues. CDR3 in amino acids: CASSLRQGVGEKLFF. As DNA, the CDR3 is TGTGCCAGCAGTCTTCGACAGGGGGTTGGTGAAAAACTGTTTTTT.

The rearrangement uses TRBV5-1 and TRBJ2-1; 9 nucleotides align to TRBD1. V shed 4 bases and J 6 bases; nucleotides not matched to a gene: 17. CDR3 size: 18 residues. The germline V gene encodes CDR1 SGHRS and CDR2 YFSETQ. CDR3 coding DNA: TGCGCCAGCAGCACTATCCTTGGGACAGGGTATGAACCCAATGAGCAGTTCTTC. As protein: CASSTILGTGYEPNEQFF.